A selection of T cell receptor beta chains follows, all from one sample in a study of T-cell reconstitution after alpha-beta-depleted transplantation in children. MiXCR was run by TCRdb on the PCR reads, yielding one entry per CDR3 protein. The sample yields around 380,000 distinct CDR3 sequences, about a tenth seen once. The source material was PBMCs from the stem cell graft donor, sampled from the stem cell graft. These receptors were collected from a human donor who donated a stem cell graft to a child with acute myeloid leukemia. Each CDR3 is given with its conserved first and last residue. D genes are given only for firm matches. Size is stated for part of the rows, as once, few or many counts, or as a class when the clone is expanded.

D gene	V gene	J gene	clone size	CDR3 protein	CDR3 DNA
NA	TRBV6-5	TRBJ1-2	few	CASSYSFRAPVQGYTF	TGTGCCAGCAGTTACTCGTTCCGGGCCCCAGTTCAGGGCTACACCTTC
TRBD1	TRBV5-5	TRBJ2-2	NA	CASSLRDRDYTGELFF	TGTGCCAGCAGCTTGAGGGACAGGGATTACACCGGGGAGCTGTTTTTT
TRBD2	TRBV12-3/TRBV12-4	TRBJ2-3	few	CASSFSASGDTDTQYF	TGTGCCAGCAGTTTCTCTGCTAGCGGAGACACAGATACGCAGTATTTT
NA	TRBV29-1	TRBJ2-5	NA	CSVIQAGETQYF	TGCAGCGTTATCCAGGCGGGAGAGACCCAGTACTTC
TRBD2	TRBV29-1	TRBJ2-2	many	CSAGPGLAGELFF	TGCAGCGCCGGTCCGGGACTAGCCGGGGAGCTGTTTTTT
TRBD2	TRBV25-1	TRBJ2-7	NA	CASSSVISGKNYEQYF	TGTGCCAGCAGTTCGGTCATAAGCGGGAAGAACTACGAGCAGTACTTC
TRBD1	TRBV24-1	TRBJ2-1	NA	CATSEKGQGFYNEQFF	TGTGCCACCAGTGAGAAAGGACAGGGGTTTTACAATGAGCAGTTCTTC
TRBD1	TRBV18	TRBJ2-2	few	CASSPTGGLWSIGELFF	TGTGCCAGCTCCCCCACAGGGGGGCTATGGTCCATCGGGGAGCTGTTTTTT
TRBD1	TRBV7-6	TRBJ2-4	NA	CASSPGTGRTKNIQYF	TGTGCCAGCAGCCCGGGGACAGGGCGAACCAAAAACATTCAGTACTTC
NA	TRBV5-6	TRBJ2-5	few	CASSLVGAKRVEETQYF	TGTGCCAGCAGCTTGGTAGGGGCCAAGCGTGTCGAAGAGACCCAGTACTTC
NA	TRBV18	TRBJ1-4	few	CASSPRILLESEKLFF	TGTGCCAGCTCACCGCGGATCCTTTTAGAGTCTGAAAAACTGTTTTTT
NA	TRBV9	TRBJ1-3	few	CASSVLDAGNTIYF	TGTGCCAGCAGCGTACTGGACGCTGGAAACACCATATATTTT
TRBD2	TRBV12-3/TRBV12-4	TRBJ2-5	NA	CASSFLAGGPMETQYF	TGTGCCAGCAGTTTTTTGGCGGGAGGGCCTATGGAGACCCAGTACTTC
TRBD1	TRBV12-3/TRBV12-4	TRBJ2-5	NA	CASSFDRDQTQYF	TGTGCCAGCAGTTTCGACAGGGATCAGACCCAGTACTTC
TRBD1	TRBV6-1	TRBJ1-4	NA	CASTGQVNEKLFF	TGTGCCAGCACGGGACAGGTTAATGAAAAACTGTTTTTT
NA	TRBV7-2	TRBJ1-1	NA	CASSLPGWIEAFF	TGTGCCAGCAGCTTACCGGGTTGGATTGAAGCTTTCTTT